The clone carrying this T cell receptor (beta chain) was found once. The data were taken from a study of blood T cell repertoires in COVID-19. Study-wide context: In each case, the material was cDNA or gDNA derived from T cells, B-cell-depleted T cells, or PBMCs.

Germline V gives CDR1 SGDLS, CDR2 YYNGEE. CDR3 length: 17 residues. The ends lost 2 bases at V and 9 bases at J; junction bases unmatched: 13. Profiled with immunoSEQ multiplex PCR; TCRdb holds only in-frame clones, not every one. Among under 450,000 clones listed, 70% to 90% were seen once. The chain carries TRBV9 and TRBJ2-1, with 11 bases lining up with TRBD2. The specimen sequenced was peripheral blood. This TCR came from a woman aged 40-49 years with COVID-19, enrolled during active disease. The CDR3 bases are TGTGCCAGCAGCGTGACCGGGACTAGCGGTGGGTTCCCTGAGCAGTTCTTC. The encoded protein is CASSVTGTSGGFPEQFF. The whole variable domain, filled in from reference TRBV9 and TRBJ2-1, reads DSGVTQTPKHLITATGQRVTLRCSPRSGDLSVYWYQQSLDQGLQFLIQYYNGEERAKGNILERFSAQQFPDLHSELNLSSLELGDSALYFCASSVTGTSGGFPEQFFGPGTRLTVL.